This TCR beta chain was retrieved from a study of neoadjuvant nivolumab and ipilimumab in lung cancer. Broader study findings: TCR richness and clonality were higher in tumors than adjacent uninvolved lung. Resected-tumor TCR richness correlated positively with pretherapy blood richness.

The CDR3 runs to 17 residues. Looked up from germline, CDR1 is SGHAT and CDR2 is FQNNGV. V was shortened by 6 bases and J by 0 bases, with 20 bases between the two germline ends. With respect to this clone: Its antigen is currently unknown.

This table comes from immunoSEQ multiplex PCR, and its TCRdb copy is limited to in-frame clones, with some not included. The sample has over 15,000 clones, around 69% seen once; the top ten hold around 7.8%. The material was tumor tissue, obtained after neoadjuvant nivolumab, alone or with ipilimumab, at or shortly before surgery. The chain is built from TRBV11-2 and TRBJ2-5; a weak D match, TRBD1 (6 bases). This clonotype originated in an adult with non-small cell lung cancer. The CDR3 sequence is CASSRTGSGWNQETQYF. CDR3 nucleotides: TGTGCCAGCAGTAGAACAGGGAGCGGTTGGAACCAAGAGACCCAGTACTTC.